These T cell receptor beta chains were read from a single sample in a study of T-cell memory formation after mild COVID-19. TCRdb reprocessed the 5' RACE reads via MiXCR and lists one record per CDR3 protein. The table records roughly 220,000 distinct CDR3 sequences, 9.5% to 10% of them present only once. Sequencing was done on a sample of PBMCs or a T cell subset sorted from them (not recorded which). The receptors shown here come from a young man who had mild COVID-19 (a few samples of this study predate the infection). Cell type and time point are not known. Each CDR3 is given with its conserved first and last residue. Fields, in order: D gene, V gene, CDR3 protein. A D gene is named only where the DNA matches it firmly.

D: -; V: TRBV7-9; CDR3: CASSLEGPRELFF
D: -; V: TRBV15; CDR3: CATSRGSRANYGYTF
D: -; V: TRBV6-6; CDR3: CASQRGVSGNTIYF
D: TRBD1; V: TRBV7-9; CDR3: CASSSVPRGQRSNQPQHF
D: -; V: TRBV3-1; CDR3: CASSPWTGRNTIYF
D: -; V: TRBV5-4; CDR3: CASSLVQGGGETQYF
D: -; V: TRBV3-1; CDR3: CASSRGSPGYEQYF
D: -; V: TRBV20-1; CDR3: CSARGHVVGYEQFF
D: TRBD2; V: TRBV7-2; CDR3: CASSSPGRLAGGRSYNEQFF
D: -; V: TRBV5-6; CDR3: CASSLVYGGETQYF
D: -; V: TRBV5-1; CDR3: CASSLVPGSGNTIYF
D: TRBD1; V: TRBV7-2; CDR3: CASSLNPGTGNTEAFF
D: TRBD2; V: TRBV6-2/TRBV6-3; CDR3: CASSYQGLAGYF
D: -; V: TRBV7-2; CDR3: CASSLAGWQSNTEAFF
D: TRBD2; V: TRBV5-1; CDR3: CASSFGRDGETQYF
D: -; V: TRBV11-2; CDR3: CASSLRSTGVFSDTQYF
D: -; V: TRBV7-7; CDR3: CASSLGSGTTDTQYF
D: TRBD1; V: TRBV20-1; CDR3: CSAKTGSGVWAEAFF
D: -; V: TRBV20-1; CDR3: CSANGDVPETQYF
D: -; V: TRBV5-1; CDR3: CASSSGTGSSGNTIYF
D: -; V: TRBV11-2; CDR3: CASSFDDPITKQYF
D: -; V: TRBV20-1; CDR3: CSASWWQGPDTQYF
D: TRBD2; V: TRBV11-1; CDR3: CASSLALAGGDHNEQFF
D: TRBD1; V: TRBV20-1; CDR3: CSAGNWKGTGGGNEQFF
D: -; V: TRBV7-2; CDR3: CATGTGSPYGYTF
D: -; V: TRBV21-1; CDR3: CASSKAPRGGTEAFF
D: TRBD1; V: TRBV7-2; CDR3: CASSSNRGSYTEAFF
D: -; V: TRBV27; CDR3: CASSLGDTFSGGNGETQYF
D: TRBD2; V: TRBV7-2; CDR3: CASSISGGDYNEQFF
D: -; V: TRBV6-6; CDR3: CASSYGEMSEQYF
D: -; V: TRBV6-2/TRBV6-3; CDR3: CAARNTYNSPLHF